The clone carrying this TCR beta chain was seen once. Generated by immunoSEQ multiplex PCR, the TCRdb table keeps only in-frame clones and is missing some. The repertoire holds some 75,000 clones, with about 95% as singletons. These data originate in a study of T cell changes during pregnancy in multiple sclerosis. This TCR came from a female donor with multiple sclerosis, enrolled in a pregnancy study. This material consisted of peripheral blood, taken in the second trimester of pregnancy.

DNA for the CDR3: TGCGCCAGCAGCCAAGATCATACTAGCTACAATGAGCAGTTCTTC. This codes for CASSQDHTSYNEQFF. The rearrangement uses TRBV4-3 and TRBJ2-1, with D maybe TRBD2 (5 bases). The CDR3 is made up of 15 amino acids. Trimming took off 0 bases at V and 3 bases at J, with 9 bases between the two ends. Germline V CDR1 and CDR2: LGHNA, YSLEER.